These 9 T cell receptor beta chains originate from one sample sequenced in a study of chemoradiotherapy in HPV16-positive cancers. Assay used: immunoSEQ multiplex PCR; TCRdb lists only in-frame clones, some missing. This sample has about 22,000 clones, with 80% to 95% found just once. The material sequenced was blood, taken from a patient who underwent chemoradiotherapy. Receptor source: a human donor with HPV-associated anogenital cancer.

The chain uses TRBV12-5 and TRBJ1-5; no firm D call. Per germline, CDR1 LGHNT and CDR2 FRNRAP. The germline V and J ends were trimmed by 7 bases and 4 bases, with 8 bases remaining between them. The CDR3 is made up of 12 amino acids. The CDR3 here is CASAPENQPQHF. The CDR3 DNA reads as TGTGCTAGTGCCCCAGAGAATCAGCCCCAGCATTTT.

The rearrangement joins TRBV4-3 to TRBJ2-1, with D possibly matching TRBD1 (5 bases). Deletions cut 0 bases from V and 9 bases from J, with 15 bases between. There are 15 residues in the CDR3. Germline CDR1 reads LGHNA; CDR2 reads YSLEER. The CDR3 DNA follows: TGCGCCAGCAGCCAAGATATAAGCCAGGGCCCTGAGCAGTTCTTC. Amino acids: CASSQDISQGPEQFF.

V gene TRBV5-1 combines with J gene TRBJ1-3; the D is unclear. The CDR3 is 14 residues long. Germline CDR1 and CDR2: SGHRS and YFSETQ. V lost 1 base to trimming and J lost 0 bases, with 5 bases between them. The CDR3 here is CASSLQYSGNTIYF. CDR3 nucleotide sequence: TGCGCCAGCAGCTTGCAGTACTCTGGAAACACCATATATTTT.

Note on this clone: The sample carries other DNA sequences with the same CDR3. The gene calls are TRBV10-3 and TRBJ2-1; no clear D. The V end lost 4 bases, the J end lost 7 bases, and 5 bases lay between the germline ends. Germline loops: CDR1 ENHRY, CDR2 SYGVKD. There are 11 residues in the CDR3. CDR3 residues: CAISVGNEQFF. The CDR3, as DNA: TGTGCCATCAGTGTGGGGAATGAGCAGTTCTTC.

The chain recombines TRBV27 with TRBJ2-2, with TRBD2 matching over 11 bases. Germline CDR1 and CDR2: MNHEY and SMNVEV (reference sequence). The trim removed 7 bases at V and 6 bases at J, leaving 13 bases unmatched. This CDR3 contains 17 residues. CDR3 protein: CASTRLAGLGPSGELFF. CDR3 sequence (DNA): TGTGCCAGCACCCGACTAGCGGGATTGGGGCCGTCCGGGGAGCTGTTTTTT.

Here the CDR3 reads CASSPRQGFYGYTF. CDR3 sequence (DNA): TGTGCCAGCAGCCCACGACAGGGCTTCTATGGCTACACCTTC. The chain joins TRBV7-9 to TRBJ1-2, with 7 bases lining up with TRBD1. Germline V gives CDR1 SEHNR, CDR2 FQNEAQ (reference sequence). The CDR3 totals 14 residues. Trimming cost V 5 bases and J 4 bases; bases outside gene matches: 7.

The chain carries TRBV19 and TRBJ1-4; D is possibly TRBD1 (5 bases). The CDR3 runs to 15 residues. Per the germline V gene, CDR1 is LNHDA and CDR2 is SQIVND (reference sequence). V was trimmed by 5 bases and J by 8 bases, leaving 18 bases between them. CDR3 in amino acids: CASSSLEGVSEKLFF. CDR3 nucleotides: TGTGCCAGTAGTTCATTGGAAGGGGTGAGCGAAAAACTGTTTTTT.

The chain uses TRBV7-6 and TRBJ2-7; D remains unclear. In germline, CDR1 is SGHVS, CDR2 FNYEAQ. There are 13 residues in the CDR3. V was pared by 1 base and J by 7 bases, with 11 bases between. The CDR3 sequence: CASSLDTLGEQYF. In DNA, the CDR3 is TGTGCCAGCAGCTTAGATACCTTAGGGGAGCAGTACTTC.

The V call is TRBV4-3, the J call TRBJ1-2; unclear D gene. V was cut by 1 base and J by 5 bases, with 11 bases left in between. Germline lookup yields CDR1 LGHNA and CDR2 YSLEER. The CDR3 extends over 14 amino acids. CDR3 nucleotide sequence: TGCGCCAGCAGCCAAGGCTTCGGGGAGTATGGCTACACCTTC. It specifies CASSQGFGEYGYTF.